Presented here are 26 T cell receptor beta chains from one specimen sequenced in a study of spatial heterogeneity in lung cancer. TCRdb reprocessed the 5' RACE reads with MiXCR, giving one entry per CDR3 protein. Counted here are about 85,000 distinct CDR3 sequences, approximately 21% occurring once; the ten biggest clones make up around 6.6%. The time point is: sample taken at primary tumor resection. Tumor, nontumor lung or frozen PBMC supplied whole RNA, sequenced without sorting. Sequencing was performed on PBMCs, taken at surgery. These receptors were collected from a male donor with early-stage non-small cell lung cancer.

J is TRBJ1-6 and V is TRBV6-2 or TRBV6-3, with D perhaps matching TRBD1 (6 bases). Germline V gives CDR1 MNHEY, CDR2 SVGEGT. This CDR3 spans 15 amino acids. V shed 1 base and J shed 5 bases, with 9 bases lying between them. The DNA of the CDR3 is TGTGCCAGCAGTTACTTGGACAGTAATAATTCACCCCTCCACTTT. Its protein product is CASSYLDSNNSPLHF.

The J gene is TRBJ2-1, the V gene TRBV15; D may be TRBD1 (5 bases). CDR3 length equals 12 residues. The germline V gene encodes CDR1 LNHNV and CDR2 YYDKDF (reference sequence). V lost 1 base to trimming and J lost 9 bases, with 7 bases between them. The CDR3 reads CATSRVRGEQFF. The CDR3 nucleotides read TGTGCCACCAGCAGAGTAAGGGGTGAGCAGTTCTTC.

This rearrangement joins TRBV24-1 to TRBJ2-2; D ambiguous. Germline values: CDR1 KGHDR, CDR2 SFDVKD. CDR3 length: 17 amino acids. Trimming removed 5 bases from V and 6 bases from J, with 21 bases in between. Here the CDR3 DNA reads TGTGCCACCAGTGCCCTGGGAAGGGCTCTCGGCTCCGGGGAGCTGTTTTTT. Translated: CATSALGRALGSGELFF.

This clonotype was observed a few times. The chain has TRBV10-3 and TRBJ2-1; TRBD2 matches 10 bases. V lost 4 bases and J lost 1; bases outside the gene matches: 4. Germline V CDR1 and CDR2: ENHRY, SYGVKD. This CDR3 contains 16 residues. The CDR3 coding sequence is TGTGCCATCAGTGGCCTAGCGGGGGATTCCTACAATGAGCAGTTCTTC. Amino acids: CAISGLAGDSYNEQFF.

The rearrangement joins TRBV5-1 to TRBJ2-7; D might be TRBD1 (6 bases). CDR3 length: 13 amino acids. The ends were cut back, 3 bases at V and 2 bases at J, with 9 bases in the middle. Germline V CDR1 and CDR2: SGHRS, YFSETQ. The CDR3 nucleotides are TGCGCCAGCAGCTGGGACAAGACCTACGAGCAGTACTTC. Protein sequence: CASSWDKTYEQYF. The variable domain in full, completed from reference TRBV5-1 and TRBJ2-7, reads KAGVTQTPRYLIKTRGQQVTLSCSPISGHRSVSWYQQTPGQGLQFLFEYFSETQRNKGNFPGRFSGRQFSNSRSEMNVSTLELGDSALYLCASSWDKTYEQYFGPGTRLTVT.

The genes are TRBV7-8 and TRBJ2-3, with 7 bases lining up with TRBD2. CDR1 is SGHVS and CDR2 is FQNEAQ in the germline V gene. This CDR3 region has 15 residues. After removal of 5 bases from V and 6 bases from J, the junction contained 11 bases not matched to a gene. The CDR3 region is CASSNQGGRRDTQYF. In nucleotides, the CDR3 is TGTGCCAGCAGCAACCAAGGCGGGAGACGGGATACGCAGTATTTT.

The rearrangement uses TRBV19 and TRBJ2-2; tentative D call: TRBD1 (6 bases). The CDR3 spans 14 residues. V lost 7 bases and J lost 5, with 14 bases in between. Germline V gene data show CDR1 as LNHDA and CDR2 as SQIVND (reference sequence). CDR3 protein: CASTDSRLTGELFF. CDR3 DNA sequence: TGTGCCAGTACGGACAGTCGACTTACCGGGGAGCTGTTTTTT.

Ten or more counts support this clonotype. The V call is TRBV20-1, the J call TRBJ1-1; 10 bases match TRBD1. Germline V lookup: CDR1 DFQATT, CDR2 SNEGSKA (reference sequence). After removal of 0 bases from V and 4 bases from J, the junction contained 8 bases not matched to a gene. The CDR3 runs to 16 residues. The CDR3 reads CSARDPGTGESTEAFF. The CDR3 region has the DNA TGCAGTGCTAGAGATCCCGGGACAGGGGAGAGCACTGAAGCTTTCTTT.

This clonotype has only a few counts. This chain uses TRBV11-1 with TRBJ2-5; 9 positions match TRBD1. CDR1 is SGHAT and CDR2 is FQDESV in the germline V gene (reference sequence). This CDR3 comprises 15 residues. V lost 2 bases, J lost 4 bases, and 5 bases stayed unmatched. CDR3 in DNA: TGTGCCAGCAGCTTATCCTCGGACAGGGGAGAGACCCAGTACTTC. Translating gives CASSLSSDRGETQYF.

This clonotype was seen repeatedly, ten times or more. This sequence joins TRBV7-9 and TRBJ2-7; D is tentatively TRBD1 or TRBD2 (5 bases each). Germline V CDR1 and CDR2: SEHNR, FQNEAQ (reference sequence). Trimming took off 0 bases at V and 2 bases at J, with 20 bases between the two ends. The CDR3 is 18 residues long. The CDR3 bases are TGTGCCAGCAGCTTAGCCCCCCGACGGGCAGGGAGTCCCTACGAGCAGTACTTC. Translated: CASSLAPRRAGSPYEQYF.

This sequence joins TRBV20-1 and TRBJ1-4; 7 bases are shared with TRBD1. The germline V gene encodes CDR1 DFQATT and CDR2 SNEGSKA (reference sequence). The trim removed 5 bases at V and 7 bases at J, leaving 13 bases unmatched. CDR3 length: 15 amino acids. The CDR3 loop reads CSAEGAITDGEKLFF. The CDR3 coding sequence is TGCAGTGCTGAGGGGGCCATAACCGACGGTGAAAAACTGTTTTTT.

Many counts were recorded for this clonotype. J is TRBJ2-6 and V is TRBV20-1; no clear D. Between the trimmed V and J ends, which lost 4 bases and 2 bases, there was a span of 6 bases. This CDR3 region has 13 residues. Germline V gene data show CDR1 as DFQATT and CDR2 as SNEGSKA (reference sequence). Here the CDR3 DNA reads TGCAGTGCTATTAAAGCTGGGGCCAACGTCCTGACTTTC. Translated: CSAIKAGANVLTF.

This clonotype has at least ten counts. The chain couples TRBV5-6 to TRBJ1-1; D not certain. V gave up 4 bases and J gave up 4 bases, with 11 bases separating them. The CDR3 length is 13 residues. The germline V gene encodes CDR1 SGHDT and CDR2 YYEEEE. The CDR3 DNA follows: TGTGCCAGCAGCCTGGACGTTAGCACTGAAGCTTTCTTT. This gives the protein CASSLDVSTEAFF.

This clonotype showed up many times. This chain joins TRBV6-2 or TRBV6-3 and TRBJ1-2; 9 nucleotides line up with TRBD1. The trim removed 2 bases at V and 7 bases at J, leaving 5 bases unmatched. The CDR3 is made up of 14 amino acids. Germline V gene sequence: CDR1 MNHEY, CDR2 SVGEGT. CDR3 coding DNA: TGTGCCAGCAGTTACGGACAGGGGATCGGTGGCTACACCTTC. Translating gives CASSYGQGIGGYTF.

The sample holds many counts of this clonotype. The V gene is TRBV5-5, the J gene TRBJ1-4, with D unclear. Germline CDR1 is SGHKS and CDR2 is YYEKEE (reference sequence). CDR3 size: 13 residues. Trimming removed 1 base from V and 6 bases from J, with 7 bases in between. The CDR3 DNA reads as TGTGCCAGCAGCTTGATCCACGATGAAAAACTGTTTTTT. The encoded protein is CASSLIHDEKLFF.

This clonotype was detected many times. The chain is built from TRBV29-1 and TRBJ2-7; D might be TRBD1 or TRBD2, each matching 5 bases. CDR1 is SQVTM and CDR2 is ANQGSEA in the germline V gene. CDR3 size: 14 residues. The V end was cut by 4 bases, the J end by 0 bases, with 13 bases between. The CDR3 region has the DNA TGCAGCGTTGTGCCCGGGGCCAGCTCCTACGAGCAGTACTTC. As protein: CSVVPGASSYEQYF.

The rearrangement joins TRBV12-3 or TRBV12-4 to TRBJ2-7, with D perhaps TRBD2 (6 bases). The ends were cut back, 6 bases at V and 6 bases at J, with 18 bases in the middle. CDR3 size: 14 residues. The CDR3 spells CASSRPGRDFEQYF. CDR3 bases: TGTGCCAGCAGCCGGCCGGGACGGGACTTCGAGCAGTACTTC.

By share, this clonotype counts as medium-sized. The rearrangement uses TRBV5-1 and TRBJ1-1; perhaps TRBD1 as D (5 bases). V shed 7 bases and J shed 5 bases, with 9 bases lying between them. The CDR3 contains 11 residues. Germline lookup yields CDR1 SGHRS and CDR2 YFSETQ. CDR3 DNA: TGCGCCAGCCAGAGGGGTACTGAAGCTTTCTTT. It encodes CASQRGTEAFF.

V and J are TRBV20-1 and TRBJ1-5; no reliable D call. The CDR3 is 13 residues long. V was pared by 2 bases and J by 5 bases, with 10 bases between. Germline V gives CDR1 DFQATT, CDR2 SNEGSKA (reference sequence). This CDR3 reads CSARNQDDQPQHF. The DNA for the CDR3 is TGCAGTGCTAGAAACCAGGATGATCAGCCCCAGCATTTT.

The chain joins TRBV11-3 to TRBJ2-1, with D perhaps TRBD1 (6 bases). Germline values: CDR1 SGHNT, CDR2 YENEEA. The CDR3 length is 16 residues. With 5 bases removed from V and 6 bases from J, the gap between germline ends came to 20 bases. CDR3 sequence: CASSHLGTLSGNEQFF. CDR3 in DNA: TGTGCCAGCAGCCATTTAGGGACATTATCAGGCAATGAGCAGTTCTTC.

The rearrangement links TRBV19 to TRBJ2-3; D possibly corresponds to TRBD2 (6 bases). Germline V CDR1 and CDR2: LNHDA, SQIVND (reference sequence). V gave up 10 bases and J gave up 6 bases, with 23 bases separating them. This CDR3 spans 15 amino acids. The CDR3 reads CATRRRDLMSDTQYF. The CDR3 nucleotides read TGTGCCACCCGGCGGCGGGACCTAATGTCGGATACGCAGTATTTT.

The chain carries TRBV7-3 and TRBJ2-3; no clear D. Per germline, CDR1 SGHTA and CDR2 FQGTGA. The CDR3 covers 17 residues. Trimming removed 7 bases at V and 1 base at J, with 21 bases between. CDR3 protein: CASKPWWEGPGTDTQYF. The CDR3 DNA reads TGTGCCAGCAAACCATGGTGGGAAGGCCCGGGCACAGATACGCAGTATTTT.

The table lists this clonotype with a few counts. The chain recombines TRBV18 with TRBJ2-3; D not resolved. This CDR3 is built from 16 residues. V was cut by 3 bases and J by 5 bases, with 18 bases left in between. In germline, CDR1 is KGHSH, CDR2 LQKENI. Here the CDR3 reads CASSPRTAGLGDTQYF. The CDR3 coding sequence is TGTGCCAGCTCACCCCGAACAGCTGGGCTTGGAGATACGCAGTATTTT.

This clonotype was observed at least ten times. The chain employs TRBV7-3 and TRBJ2-7; possible D gene TRBD1, 6 bases. This CDR3 spans 15 amino acids. V was trimmed by 4 bases and J by 7 bases, leaving 20 bases between them. Germline CDR1 SGHTA, CDR2 FQGTGA. CDR3 in amino acids: CASSSGQLGTFEQYF. The CDR3 coding sequence is TGTGCCAGCAGCTCAGGACAGCTAGGCACCTTTGAGCAGTACTTC.

This clonotype appeared a few times. The chain has TRBV5-1 and TRBJ2-7; 9 nucleotides line up with TRBD1. Germline CDR1 SGHRS, CDR2 YFSETQ. This CDR3 has 15 residues. Trimming cost V 4 bases and J 4 bases; bases outside gene matches: 9. The CDR3 protein is CASSVTGGPQYEQYF. The CDR3 nucleotides read TGCGCCAGCAGCGTAACAGGGGGCCCACAGTACGAGCAGTACTTC.

The chain combines TRBV19 with TRBJ2-2, with D perhaps TRBD1 or TRBD2 (5 bases each). Germline V gene lookup returns CDR1 LNHDA and CDR2 SQIVND (reference sequence). This CDR3 comprises 16 residues. The V gene lost 7 bases and the J gene lost 3 bases, with 18 bases spanning the gap. CDR3 in DNA: TGTGCCAGTATAAGGTTCTCGGGGCCGCACACCGGGGAGCTGTTTTTT. It translates to CASIRFSGPHTGELFF.